Below are 29 T cell receptor beta chains sequenced from a single sample in a study of radiotherapy plus CTLA-4 blockade in lung cancer. Repertoires were generated with immunoSEQ multiplex PCR, while TCRdb's copy carries only in-frame clones and drops some. The table lists tens of thousands of clones, approximately 86% of them singletons, with approximately 16% in the top ten. The input for sequencing was peripheral blood, taken from a patient treated with radiotherapy plus ipilimumab. The receptors were gathered from a human donor with non-small cell lung cancer that progressed on radiotherapy plus ipilimumab.

V gene TRBV30 combines with J gene TRBJ1-2, with 7 positions matching TRBD1. The CDR3 sequence is 14 residues long. Germline CDR1 reads GTSNPN; CDR2 reads SVGIG (reference sequence). V trimming: 0 bases; J trimming: 8 bases; junction bases outside the gene matches: 9. The CDR3 DNA is TGTGCCTGGAGTGTATTGGAGGGGGCGAACGGCTACACCTTC. It is translated as CAWSVLEGANGYTF.

V and J are TRBV4-3 and TRBJ1-4; D unclear. Germline V CDR1 and CDR2: LGHNA, YSLEER. The ends were cut back, 0 bases at V and 7 bases at J, with 12 bases in the middle. The CDR3 runs 15 residues. CDR3 amino acids: CASSQDLQKGEKLFF. The CDR3 DNA reads TGCGCCAGCAGCCAAGATCTTCAGAAGGGTGAAAAACTGTTTTTT.

The J gene is TRBJ2-3, the V gene TRBV7-2; D remains ambiguous. Trimming took off 1 base at V and 0 bases at J, with 5 bases between the two ends. There are 14 residues in the CDR3. In germline, CDR1 is SGHTA, CDR2 FQGNSA. CDR3 sequence reads: CASSLVPSTDTQYF. The CDR3 DNA reads TGTGCCAGCAGCTTAGTCCCCAGCACAGATACGCAGTATTTT.

This chain uses TRBV5-8 with TRBJ2-7; no reliable D call. V lost 1 base and J 9 bases, leaving 14 bases between the germline ends. The V gene's germline CDR1 is SGHTS and CDR2 YDEGEE. This CDR3 comprises 13 residues. The CDR3: CASSLSPKQVQYF. Written as DNA, the CDR3 is TGTGCCAGCAGCTTGTCCCCAAAGCAGGTGCAGTACTTC.

The rearrangement uses TRBV7-2 and TRBJ1-5; 7 bases agree with TRBD1. Unmatched junction bases numbered 5, after V lost 0 bases and J lost 6 bases. Germline V gene sequence: CDR1 SGHTA, CDR2 FQGNSA. The CDR3 spans 15 residues. The DNA for the CDR3 is TGTGCCAGCAGCTTAGCCTGGCAGGGGGGTCAGCCCCAGCATTTT. This encodes CASSLAWQGGQPQHF.

This chain links TRBV20-1 with TRBJ2-5, with D perhaps TRBD2 (5 bases). The CDR3 is 10 residues long. Germline-derived CDR1 and CDR2 are DFQATT and SNEGSKA (reference sequence). CDR3 protein: CSSGQETQYF. CDR3 DNA: TGCTCATCGGGGCAAGAGACCCAGTACTTC.

The CDR3 sequence: CASSLDDRVSGNTIYF. The CDR3, as DNA: TGTGCCAGCAGCTTGGATGACAGGGTCTCTGGAAACACCATATATTTT. The chain combines TRBV5-6 with TRBJ1-3, with TRBD1 matching 7 bases. Germline values: CDR1 SGHDT, CDR2 YYEEEE. This CDR3 region has 16 residues. Losses at the gene ends were 0 bases for V and 0 bases for J; bases not matched to a gene: 3.

A few counts support this clone. The rearrangement uses TRBV7-9 and TRBJ1-2; 7 bases are a match to TRBD1. Germline V CDR1 and CDR2: SEHNR, FQNEAQ (reference sequence). V lost 1 base to trimming and J lost 10 bases; unmatched junction nucleotides: 9. The CDR3 loop spans 14 amino acids. In nucleotides, the CDR3 is TGTGCCAGCAGCTTAGGTGGGGACAGACAATCCTACACCTTC. Translating it yields CASSLGGDRQSYTF.

The V and J genes are TRBV19 and TRBJ2-7; D uncertain. Per the germline V gene, CDR1 is LNHDA and CDR2 is SQIVND (reference sequence). The CDR3 contains 13 residues. Trimming pared 4 bases from V and 3 bases from J, leaving 10 bases between. The CDR3 loop reads CASSKSGYYEQYF. CDR3 DNA: TGTGCCAGTAGTAAATCAGGATACTACGAGCAGTACTTC.

The chain carries TRBV10-3 and TRBJ2-7; D tentatively fits TRBD1 or TRBD2 (5 bases each). This CDR3 spans 14 amino acids. CDR1 ENHRY and CDR2 SYGVKD come from the germline V gene. V was clipped by 10 bases and J by 7 bases, with 23 bases between them. CDR3 nucleotide sequence: TGTGCCACCGAAGGGGCGAAGGTAACTAGAGAGCAGTACTTC. It translates to CATEGAKVTREQYF.

V gene TRBV9 combines with J gene TRBJ2-1; D is ambiguous. The CDR3 is 13 residues long. Trimming pared 4 bases from V and 7 bases from J, leaving 12 bases between. Germline CDR1 is SGDLS and CDR2 is YYNGEE. CDR3 nucleotides: TGTGCCAGCAGCTCTATCTCGGTAAATGAGCAGTTCTTC. Its translation: CASSSISVNEQFF.

This clone is a singleton in its sample. J is TRBJ1-1 and V is TRBV30; unclear D gene. Between the trimmed V and J ends, which lost 5 bases and 5 bases, there was a span of 15 bases. Germline V lookup: CDR1 GTSNPN, CDR2 SVGIG (reference sequence). The CDR3 is 13 residues long. DNA of the CDR3: TGTGCCTGGCGTCGGGGTCTTTGGACTGAAGCTTTCTTT. Translating it yields CAWRRGLWTEAFF. The variable domain in full, with the rest retrieved from reference TRBV30 and TRBJ1-1, is SQTIHQWPATLVQPVGSPLSLECTVEGTSNPNLYWYRQAAGRGLQLLFYSVGIGQISSEVPQNLSASRPQDRQFILSSKKLLLSDSGFYLCAWRRGLWTEAFFGQGTRLTVV.

V usage is TRBV4-3 and J usage is TRBJ1-5; D remains unclear. Trimming left V 1 base short and J 4 bases short, with 5 bases between. Germline CDR1 LGHNA, CDR2 YSLEER. The CDR3 runs to 13 residues. The CDR3 nucleotides are TGCGCCAGCAGCCAAGTCCTAAATCAGCCCCAGCATTTT. Its translation is CASSQVLNQPQHF.

This rearrangement joins TRBV20-1 to TRBJ2-7; D unclear. V was cut by 7 bases and J by 3 bases, with 7 bases left in between. Per the germline V gene, CDR1 is DFQATT and CDR2 is SNEGSKA (reference sequence). The CDR3 spans 10 residues. CDR3 in amino acids: CSVKNYEQYF. The CDR3 DNA follows: TGCAGTGTCAAGAACTACGAGCAGTACTTC.

The rearrangement uses TRBV6-1 and TRBJ1-1; TRBD1 agrees at 7 bases. The ends lost 4 bases at V and 7 bases at J; junction bases unmatched: 6. This CDR3 comprises 13 residues. CDR1 is MNHNS and CDR2 is SASEGT in the germline V gene. The DNA for the CDR3 is TGTGCCAGCAGTGTCAGGGGGGGGATTGAAGCTTTCTTT. It codes for CASSVRGGIEAFF.

This chain links TRBV28 with TRBJ1-2; D not certain. CDR1 is MDHEN and CDR2 is SYDVKM in the germline V gene. The CDR3 sequence is 14 residues long. V lost 2 bases and J lost 4, with 11 bases in between. The CDR3 here is CASSLETRIYGYTF. In DNA, the CDR3 is TGTGCCAGCAGTTTAGAAACTAGGATCTATGGCTACACCTTC.

The chain links TRBV27 to TRBJ2-7; TRBD1 or TRBD2 may be the D gene (5 bases each). Per germline, CDR1 MNHEY and CDR2 SMNVEV (reference sequence). Deletions cut 8 bases from V and 4 bases from J, with 27 bases between. CDR3 length equals 17 residues. CDR3 residues: CASAQAGRSRGDYEQYF. CDR3 nucleotides: TGTGCCAGCGCGCAGGCAGGGAGATCAAGGGGAGATTACGAGCAGTACTTC.

V and J are TRBV29-1 and TRBJ1-1; possible D gene TRBD1, 6 bases. The CDR3 runs 13 residues. V was clipped by 4 bases and J by 4 bases, with 13 bases between them. Germline values: CDR1 SQVTM, CDR2 ANQGSEA. The CDR3 DNA is TGCAGCGTTGCACGGGACAAGACCACTGAAGCTTTCTTT. This gives the protein CSVARDKTTEAFF.

The gene calls are TRBV7-3 and TRBJ2-3; maybe TRBD1 (6 bases). Germline CDR1 reads SGHTA; CDR2 reads FQGTGA. There are 15 residues in the CDR3. Deletions cut 3 bases from V and 1 base from J, with 11 bases between. The CDR3 coding sequence is TGTGCCAGCAGCTTCTGGGGGCTGGGCACAGATACGCAGTATTTT. Protein sequence: CASSFWGLGTDTQYF.

The CDR3 region has the DNA TGTGCCAGCAGCTTCGTAGACACGGGAGCCTATGGCTACACCTTC. Translating it yields CASSFVDTGAYGYTF. The chain employs TRBV5-6 and TRBJ1-2; no clear D gene. Germline V gene sequence: CDR1 SGHDT, CDR2 YYEEEE. Trimming removed 2 bases at V and 4 bases at J, with 15 bases between. The CDR3 sequence is 15 residues long. Full variable domain (remainder filled in from reference TRBV5-6 and TRBJ1-2): DAGVTQSPTHLIKTRGQQVTLRCSPKSGHDTVSWYQQALGQGPQFIFQYYEEEERQRGNFPDRFSGHQFPNYSSELNVNALLLGDSALYLCASSFVDTGAYGYTFGSGTRLTVV.

V gene TRBV11-3 combines with J gene TRBJ1-4; D is unclear. Per germline, CDR1 SGHNT and CDR2 YENEEA. The CDR3 length is 16 residues. V lost 4 bases, J lost 0 bases, and 12 bases lay in between. CDR3 sequence (DNA): TGTGCCAGCAGCTCTGGCAACGGCGCAACTAATGAAAAACTGTTTTTT. Protein product: CASSSGNGATNEKLFF. Full variable domain (outside the CDR3, taken from reference TRBV11-3 and TRBJ1-4): EAGVVQSPRYKIIEKKQPVAFWCNPISGHNTLYWYLQNLGQGPELLIRYENEEAVDDSQLPKDRFSAERLKGVDSTLKIQPAELGDSAVYLCASSSGNGATNEKLFFGSGTQLSVL.

This chain links TRBV5-6 with TRBJ2-1; 12 nucleotides agree with TRBD2. CDR3 length: 15 amino acids. The V segment lost 4 bases and the J segment 3 bases; nucleotides outside the gene matches: 2. CDR1 and CDR2 (germline): SGHDT, YYEEEE. CDR3 residues: CASSRTSGDYNEQFF. In DNA form, the CDR3 reads TGTGCCAGCAGCCGGACTAGCGGGGACTACAATGAGCAGTTCTTC.

The V call is TRBV11-3, the J call TRBJ2-2, with D perhaps TRBD2 (6 bases). This CDR3 comprises 15 residues. The V end was cut by 5 bases, the J end by 5 bases, with 15 bases between. CDR1 SGHNT and CDR2 YENEEA come from the germline V gene. The CDR3 here is CASSTREEGTGELFF. In nucleotides, the CDR3 is TGTGCCAGCAGCACCCGAGAGGAGGGGACCGGGGAGCTGTTTTTT.

V gene TRBV29-1 combines with J gene TRBJ2-7; D unresolved. This CDR3 contains 11 residues. Trimming pared 6 bases from V and 2 bases from J, leaving 8 bases between. Germline assignment: CDR1 SQVTM and CDR2 ANQGSEA. The CDR3 region is CSVRVTYEQYF. In nucleotides, the CDR3 is TGCAGCGTCAGAGTCACCTACGAGCAGTACTTC.

The chain combines TRBV28 with TRBJ1-5; D perhaps matches TRBD1 (6 bases). Trimming took off 3 bases at V and 0 bases at J, with 12 bases between the two ends. The CDR3 has 16 amino acids. Germline V CDR1 and CDR2: MDHEN, SYDVKM. CDR3: CASSFPGTSSNQPQHF. CDR3 coding DNA: TGTGCCAGCAGTTTTCCCGGGACAAGTAGCAATCAGCCCCAGCATTTT.

The gene calls are TRBV6-6 and TRBJ1-5; 12 nucleotides match TRBD1. The J segment lost 6 bases and the V segment lost 5 bases, leaving 8 bases of the junction unmatched. The CDR3 has 16 residues. Germline lookup yields CDR1 MNHNY and CDR2 SVGAGI (reference sequence). The CDR3 here is CASSVPGQGAVQPQHF. The CDR3 bases are TGTGCCAGCAGTGTACCGGGACAGGGGGCAGTTCAGCCCCAGCATTTT.

V and J are TRBV19 and TRBJ1-2; 8 bases agree with TRBD1. The CDR3 totals 14 residues. V gave up 5 bases and J gave up 8 bases; unmatched junction bases: 10. Germline V CDR1 and CDR2: LNHDA, SQIVND (reference sequence). The CDR3 spells CASSPTGGMRGYTF. The DNA of the CDR3 is TGTGCCAGTAGTCCCACAGGGGGGATGAGAGGCTACACCTTC. Drawing the rest from reference TRBV19 and TRBJ1-2, the complete variable domain is DGGITQSPKYLFRKEGQNVTLSCEQNLNHDAMYWYRQDPGQGLRLIYYSQIVNDFQKGDIAEGYSVSREKKESFPLTVTSAQKNPTAFYLCASSPTGGMRGYTFGSGTRLTVV.

The J gene is TRBJ2-7, the V gene TRBV7-9; 7 positions match TRBD1. V shed 5 bases and J 2 bases; nucleotides not matched to a gene: 21. The CDR3 loop spans 19 amino acids. The germline gives CDR1 SEHNR, CDR2 FQNEAQ (reference sequence). CDR3 sequence (DNA): TGTGCCAGCAGCCATACATTATCTAGGACAGGCGGAAAACCCTACGAGCAGTACTTC. Its translation: CASSHTLSRTGGKPYEQYF.

The V gene is TRBV7-6, the J gene TRBJ2-7; 8 bases are a match to TRBD1. Trimming took 2 bases from V and 1 from J; bases not matched to a gene: 4. The CDR3 loop spans 15 amino acids. Germline assignment: CDR1 SGHVS and CDR2 FNYEAQ. In DNA, the CDR3 is TGTGCCAGCAGCTTACTCCAGGGGGCGTCCTACGAGCAGTACTTC. Translated, it gives CASSLLQGASYEQYF.